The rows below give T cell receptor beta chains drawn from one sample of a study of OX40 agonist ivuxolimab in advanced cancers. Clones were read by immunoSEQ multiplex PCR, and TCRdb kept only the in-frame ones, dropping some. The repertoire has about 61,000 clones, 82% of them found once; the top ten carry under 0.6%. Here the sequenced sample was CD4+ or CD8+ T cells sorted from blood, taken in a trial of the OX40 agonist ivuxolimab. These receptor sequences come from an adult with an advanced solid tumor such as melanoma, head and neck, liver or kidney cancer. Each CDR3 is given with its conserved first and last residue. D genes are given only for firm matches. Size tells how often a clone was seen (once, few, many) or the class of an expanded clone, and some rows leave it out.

CDR3nt: TGTGCCAGCAGCCCCTGGCGGGAGTCCCCCAATGAGCAGTTCTTC; CDR3aa: CASSPWRESPNEQFF; abundance: .; v_gene: TRBV7-8; d_gene: TRBD2; j_gene: TRBJ2-1
CDR3nt: TGTGCCAGCAGTGGGGGACTAGGGTGGGGTGATGAGCAGTTCTTC; CDR3aa: CASSGGLGWGDEQFF; abundance: .; v_gene: TRBV2; d_gene: TRBD2; j_gene: TRBJ2-1
CDR3nt: TGTGCCAGCTCACCAGTAAAGGACAGGGGAGAGACCCAGTACTTC; CDR3aa: CASSPVKDRGETQYF; abundance: .; v_gene: TRBV18; d_gene: TRBD1; j_gene: TRBJ2-5
CDR3nt: TGTGCCAGCAGTATAGCCAAAAACATTCAGTACTTC; CDR3aa: CASSIAKNIQYF; abundance: once; v_gene: TRBV6-1; d_gene: .; j_gene: TRBJ2-4
CDR3nt: TGTGCCAGCGACCGGGACTCTGGGGGAGAGACCCAGTACTTC; CDR3aa: CASDRDSGGETQYF; abundance: .; v_gene: TRBV2; d_gene: .; j_gene: TRBJ2-5
CDR3nt: TGTGCCAGTAGTATAGACCTAAGGTCAGGTAATCAGCCCCAGCATTTT; CDR3aa: CASSIDLRSGNQPQHF; abundance: .; v_gene: TRBV19; d_gene: .; j_gene: TRBJ1-5
CDR3nt: TGTGCCAGTATGGGACTAGCGGGAGCCGGGGAGCTGTTTTTT; CDR3aa: CASMGLAGAGELFF; abundance: few; v_gene: TRBV6-1; d_gene: TRBD2; j_gene: TRBJ2-2
CDR3nt: TGTGCCAGCAGTTTATCGCTAGCGGGAATGGCCGGGGAGCTGTTTTTT; CDR3aa: CASSLSLAGMAGELFF; abundance: once; v_gene: TRBV27; d_gene: TRBD2; j_gene: TRBJ2-2
CDR3nt: TGTGCCAGTAGTAGTATCAGGGGGCAGGGTGCTGTCTACGAGCAGTACTTC; CDR3aa: CASSSIRGQGAVYEQYF; abundance: few; v_gene: TRBV19; d_gene: TRBD1; j_gene: TRBJ2-7
CDR3nt: TGTGCCACCAGCACCGGACAGGGGCTCGCTGAAGCTTTCTTT; CDR3aa: CATSTGQGLAEAFF; abundance: few; v_gene: TRBV15; d_gene: TRBD1; j_gene: TRBJ1-1
CDR3nt: TGCGCCAGCAGCCTTGGACAGGGGGCTGTGAGGGCTAATGAAAAACTGTTTTTT; CDR3aa: CASSLGQGAVRANEKLFF; abundance: few; v_gene: TRBV4-1; d_gene: TRBD1; j_gene: TRBJ1-4
CDR3nt: TGTGCCAGCAGCGGGGGAGACAGGGGGGATCAGCCCCAGCATTTT; CDR3aa: CASSGGDRGDQPQHF; abundance: .; v_gene: TRBV5-8; d_gene: TRBD1; j_gene: TRBJ1-5
CDR3nt: TGTGCCAGCAGCCCCGGGACGGTGAACACTGAAGCTTTCTTT; CDR3aa: CASSPGTVNTEAFF; abundance: .; v_gene: TRBV9; d_gene: .; j_gene: TRBJ1-1